This T cell receptor beta chain derives from a study of T-cell reconstitution after alpha-beta-depleted transplantation in children. Study results and limitations: In some patients, recipient T cells and intrathymic progenitors surviving conditioning explained high day-60 diversity. The main origin of T-cell counts and diversity one year after transplant was newly produced T cells. Several hundred expanded graft clones reportedly supplied alpha-beta T cells about two months after transplant.

Library preparation (for TCRbeta) was performed with unique molecular identifiers. TCRdb itself ran the PCR reads through MiXCR, one entry per CDR3 protein. The data show some 300,000 distinct CDR3 sequences, over 9% seen once. Germline V gene data show CDR1 as SEHNR and CDR2 as FQNEAQ (reference sequence). V dropped 4 bases and J dropped 0 bases, with 12 bases sitting between them. The CDR3 has 16 residues. This clonotype was observed at least ten times. Its antigen is unidentified. This specimen was PBMCs, taken before TCRalphabeta/CD19-depleted stem cell transplant. This clonotype was obtained from a boy in the first two years of life with acute myeloid leukemia, due to receive a stem cell transplant. The gene calls are TRBV7-9 and TRBJ1-4; D is ambiguous. The CDR3 spells CASSSNTGTTNEKLFF. The CDR3 DNA sequence: TGTGCCAGCAGCTCGAATACCGGGACAACTAATGAAAAACTGTTTTTT.